These 14 T cell receptor beta chains were all obtained from the same sample, sequenced in a study of early T cells in non-severe SARS-CoV-2 infection. TCRdb itself ran the 5' RACE reads through MiXCR, one entry per CDR3 protein. The sample includes roughly 61,000 distinct CDR3 sequences, 8% to 10% of them seen just once. What was sequenced was whole blood. The receptors were sampled from an adult who was a healthcare worker with PCR-confirmed SARS-CoV-2 infection or an uninfected control (not recorded which).

This clonotype was observed at least ten times. The chain couples TRBV7-6 to TRBJ1-4; TRBD1 aligns across 9 bases. J was trimmed by 7 bases and V by 4 bases; bases with no gene match: 7. CDR1 is SGHVS, CDR2 FNYEAQ, per germline. The CDR3 contains 15 residues. CDR3 protein: CASSSSGTGSEKLFF. DNA for the CDR3: TGTGCCAGCAGCTCCTCCGGGACAGGGAGTGAAAAACTGTTTTTT.

J is TRBJ2-7 and V is TRBV5-4; the D is unclear. In germline, CDR1 is SGHNT, CDR2 YYREEE (reference sequence). The CDR3 runs 14 residues. V was shortened by 0 bases and J by 1 base, with 8 bases between the two germline ends. The CDR3 spells CASSLAVTSYEQYF. The CDR3 DNA sequence: TGTGCCAGCAGCTTGGCCGTGACATCCTACGAGCAGTACTTC. Variable domain in full (rest from reference TRBV5-4 and TRBJ2-7): ETGVTQSPTHLIKTRGQQVTLRCSSQSGHNTVSWYQQALGQGPQFIFQYYREEENGRGNFPPRFSGLQFPNYSSELNVNALELDDSALYLCASSLAVTSYEQYFGPGTRLTVT.

The sample holds many counts of this clonotype. The genes are TRBV20-1 and TRBJ2-1; no definite D call. Germline V gives CDR1 DFQATT, CDR2 SNEGSKA (reference sequence). The CDR3 has 15 residues. Trimming cost V 1 base and J 1 base, with 11 bases left between them. The DNA for the CDR3 is TGCAGTGCTAGAGGGCTACCGACGTCCTACAATGAGCAGTTCTTC. Translated: CSARGLPTSYNEQFF.

A few counts support this clonotype. CDR3 sequence: CASSLDISYEQYF. The CDR3, as DNA: TGTGCCAGCAGCTTGGACATCTCCTACGAGCAGTACTTC. The rearrangement joins TRBV5-6 to TRBJ2-7; D is ambiguous. Germline V lookup: CDR1 SGHDT, CDR2 YYEEEE. This CDR3 contains 13 residues. Trimming took 0 bases from V and 0 from J, leaving 4 bases between them. Filled out from reference TRBV5-6 and TRBJ2-7, the complete variable domain reads DAGVTQSPTHLIKTRGQQVTLRCSPKSGHDTVSWYQQALGQGPQFIFQYYEEEERQRGNFPDRFSGHQFPNYSSELNVNALLLGDSALYLCASSLDISYEQYFGPGTRLTVT.

The chain links TRBV6-4 to TRBJ2-2; the D is unclear. The ends were cut back, 5 bases at V and 1 base at J, with 8 bases in the middle. Germline assignment: CDR1 MRHNA and CDR2 SNTAGT. This CDR3 is 14 amino acids long. The CDR3 sequence is CASSLELNTGELFF. CDR3 DNA: TGTGCCAGCAGTTTAGAGCTGAACACCGGGGAGCTGTTTTTT.

This clonotype has more than one count but fewer than ten. An end of the junction differs from the germline gene, which may be a read error. The chain recombines TRBV11-2 with TRBJ2-7; maybe TRBD1 (5 bases). CDR1 is SGHAT, CDR2 FQNNGV, per germline. The CDR3 has 14 amino acids. CDR3 in DNA: TGTGTCAGCAGCTTAGAAGGGGCAGGCCCCGAGCAGTACTTC. Protein: CVSSLEGAGPEQYF.

This clonotype was detected ten times or more. V usage is TRBV19 and J usage is TRBJ1-4; D ambiguous. The CDR3 runs to 15 residues. V was pared by 8 bases and J by 0 bases, with 13 bases between. Germline V gene data show CDR1 as LNHDA and CDR2 as SQIVND (reference sequence). CDR3 residues: CASGRIFATNEKLFF. The CDR3, as DNA: TGTGCCAGTGGACGGATCTTTGCAACTAATGAAAAACTGTTTTTT.

This chain uses TRBV2 with TRBJ2-7; 10 positions match TRBD2. Per the germline V gene, CDR1 is SNHLY and CDR2 is FYNNEI. J was trimmed by 2 bases and V by 5 bases; bases with no gene match: 9. The CDR3 length is 16 residues. The CDR3 loop is CASSSSAGGLAYEQYF. CDR3 sequence (DNA): TGTGCCAGCAGTTCCTCAGCGGGAGGGTTGGCCTACGAGCAGTACTTC.

This clonotype was counted only a few times. CDR3 sequence: CASSQPMGGRTDTQYF. The CDR3 nucleotides read TGTGCCAGCAGCCAGCCGATGGGGGGGCGCACAGATACGCAGTATTTT. This sequence joins TRBV7-6 and TRBJ2-3; perhaps TRBD2 as D (7 bases). Looked up from germline, CDR1 is SGHVS and CDR2 is FNYEAQ. The length of the CDR3 is 16 residues. V was pared by 5 bases and J by 1 base, with 16 bases between. The full variable domain, in which reference TRBV7-6 and TRBJ2-3 provide the parts outside the CDR3, is GAGVSQSPRYKVTKRGQDVALRCDPISGHVSLYWYRQALGQGPEFLTYFNYEAQQDKSGLPNDRFSAERPEGSISTLTIQRTEQRDSAMYRCASSQPMGGRTDTQYFGPGTRLTVL.

This clonotype was detected many times. This sequence joins TRBV7-9 and TRBJ2-2, with 8 nucleotides matching TRBD2. Germline V CDR1 and CDR2: SEHNR, FQNEAQ (reference sequence). The length of the CDR3 is 14 residues. The J segment lost 4 bases and the V segment lost 5 bases, leaving 3 bases of the junction unmatched. CDR3 protein: CASSASGGTGELFF. The CDR3 DNA reads as TGTGCCAGCAGCGCCAGCGGGGGCACCGGGGAGCTGTTTTTT.

This clonotype was counted many times. The rearrangement joins TRBV6-5 to TRBJ2-2; D may be TRBD1 (5 bases). This CDR3 has 15 residues. CDR1 MNHEY and CDR2 SVGAGI come from the germline V gene. The V and J ends lost 5 bases and 2 bases respectively, with 12 bases between them. In DNA form, the CDR3 reads TGTGCCAGCAGTACCACGACAGTAAACACCGGGGAGCTGTTTTTT. The encoded protein is CASSTTTVNTGELFF.

This clonotype was detected only a few times. The DNA of the CDR3 is TGTGCCAGTAGTTGGACAGACAATCAGCCCCAGCATTTT. Amino acid sequence: CASSWTDNQPQHF. The V call is TRBV19, the J call TRBJ1-5; maybe TRBD1 (6 bases). The CDR3 has 13 residues. From germline, CDR1 is LNHDA and CDR2 SQIVND (reference sequence). The V gene lost 5 bases and the J gene lost 3 bases, with 8 bases spanning the gap.

For this clonotype: A read error may produce the germline difference seen at one junction end. The J gene is TRBJ1-2, the V gene TRBV5-1; the match to TRBD1 covers 8 bases. The CDR3 is made up of 14 amino acids. CDR1 is SGHRS, CDR2 YFSETQ, per germline. CDR3 amino acids: CTSSMGDRIYGYTF. CDR3 DNA: TGCACCAGCAGCATGGGGGACAGGATCTATGGCTACACCTTC.

The table lists this clonotype with many counts. At one boundary the junction diverges from the germline segment, which might be a read error. The V and J genes are TRBV3-1 and TRBJ1-2, with D uncertain. This CDR3 comprises 12 residues. CDR1 is LGHDT, CDR2 YNNKEL, per germline (reference sequence). This chain's CDR3 is CASSQEGYGHTF. The CDR3 DNA reads TGTGCCAGCAGCCAAGAGGGGTATGGCCACACCTTC.